These 8 T cell receptor beta chains were sequenced from one sample in a study of T-cell memory formation after mild COVID-19. MiXCR was run by TCRdb on the 5' RACE reads, yielding one entry per CDR3 protein. Among fewer than 200,000 distinct CDR3 sequences, 10% to 15% were seen once, and the ten largest hold about 3.6%. The source material was PBMCs or a T cell subset sorted from them (not recorded which). The receptors derive from a man aged 18-30 years who had mild COVID-19 (a few samples of this study predate the infection). Cell type and time point are not known.

This chain joins TRBV6-9 and TRBJ2-2, with 7 bases identical to TRBD1. Germline trimming cut 2 bases from V and 6 bases from J; bases unmatched to any gene: 15. Germline CDR1 and CDR2: MNHGY and SVAAGI. The CDR3 totals 18 residues. The CDR3 reads CASSYEEQGLSHPGELFF. The CDR3 nucleotides are TGTGCCAGCAGTTATGAGGAACAGGGGTTGAGCCACCCCGGGGAGCTGTTTTTT.

The chain joins TRBV5-1 to TRBJ2-1; tentative D call: TRBD2 (5 bases). Germline CDR1 SGHRS, CDR2 YFSETQ. The CDR3 consists of 13 residues. Between the trimmed V and J ends, which lost 7 bases and 0 bases, there was a span of 8 bases. CDR3 amino acids: CASRDSSYNEQFF. CDR3 nucleotides: TGCGCCAGCCGGGATAGCTCCTACAATGAGCAGTTCTTC.

The chain recombines TRBV2 with TRBJ2-7, with TRBD1 matching over 8 bases. Germline V gene data show CDR1 as SNHLY and CDR2 as FYNNEI. Losses at the gene ends were 3 bases for V and 6 bases for J; bases not matched to a gene: 1. CDR3 length: 12 amino acids. CDR3 region: CASSDRGPEQYF. Here the CDR3 DNA reads TGTGCCAGCAGTGACAGGGGGCCCGAGCAGTACTTC.

This clonotype has just a few counts. The chain employs TRBV18 and TRBJ1-1; the D gene is possibly TRBD1 (6 bases). The CDR3 has 15 amino acids. Germline V gene data show CDR1 as KGHSH and CDR2 as LQKENI. The V end was cut by 4 bases, the J end by 7 bases, with 19 bases between. Written as DNA, the CDR3 is TGTGCCAGCTCACTCTACAGGGAACAGGTCGTTGAAGCTTTCTTT. Its translation is CASSLYREQVVEAFF.

A few counts support this clonotype. The rearrangement uses TRBV20-1 and TRBJ2-7, with 10 bases identical to TRBD1. Germline V lookup: CDR1 DFQATT, CDR2 SNEGSKA (reference sequence). Trimming removed 6 bases from V and 7 bases from J; junction bases left unmatched: 9. The CDR3 covers 13 residues. The CDR3 DNA reads TGCAGTGCGACCGGACAGGGGGTCTGGGAGCAGTACTTC. This codes for CSATGQGVWEQYF.

The table lists this clonotype with a few counts. This chain links TRBV11-2 with TRBJ2-3; 9 bases align to TRBD2. Germline V gives CDR1 SGHAT, CDR2 FQNNGV. The CDR3 is 15 residues long. Trimming took 2 bases from V and 5 from J; bases not matched to a gene: 5. CDR3 protein: CASSLRRGGRDTQYF. The CDR3 bases are TGTGCCAGCAGCTTAAGGCGGGGGGGCCGAGATACGCAGTATTTT.

This clonotype was recorded many times. The V call is TRBV7-6, the J call TRBJ2-1; D gene unclear. Germline V gives CDR1 SGHVS, CDR2 FNYEAQ. CDR3 length equals 15 residues. The V end was cut by 6 bases, the J end by 0 bases, with 12 bases between. The CDR3 nucleotides read TGTGCCAGCAGTCACCAGGAGAGCTCCTACAATGAGCAGTTCTTC. The encoded protein is CASSHQESSYNEQFF.

The chain combines TRBV7-2 with TRBJ1-5; 10 bases match TRBD1. Germline V lookup: CDR1 SGHTA, CDR2 FQGNSA. V lost 5 bases, J lost 7 bases, and 8 bases stayed unmatched. The CDR3 sequence is 15 residues long. CDR3 nucleotide sequence: TGTGCCAGCAGCCGGGACAGGGGCCGAACGCAGCCCCAGCATTTT. Protein product: CASSRDRGRTQPQHF.